The sequence of this T cell receptor beta chain was determined in a study of graft-versus-host responses after intestinal transplantation. The data were produced by immunoSEQ multiplex PCR, yet TCRdb's version contains in-frame clones alone and is incomplete. The table includes roughly 16,000 clones, 65% to 90% detected once. V dropped 1 base and J dropped 4 bases, with 10 bases sitting between them. Germline assignment: CDR1 MGHRA and CDR2 YSYEKL. The CDR3 length is 14 residues. Lamina propria and intraepithelial lymphocytes were released by processing graft tissue. This chain uses TRBV4-1 with TRBJ2-5; perhaps TRBD2 as D (5 bases). This clonotype was sampled from a human patient who received an intestinal transplant, so some T cells may come from the graft donor. Specimen: ileum tissue, collected around 580 days after intestinal transplantation. Here the CDR3 reads CASSQVASRETQYF. DNA of the CDR3: TGCGCCAGCAGCCAAGTGGCTAGCCGAGAGACCCAGTACTTC.